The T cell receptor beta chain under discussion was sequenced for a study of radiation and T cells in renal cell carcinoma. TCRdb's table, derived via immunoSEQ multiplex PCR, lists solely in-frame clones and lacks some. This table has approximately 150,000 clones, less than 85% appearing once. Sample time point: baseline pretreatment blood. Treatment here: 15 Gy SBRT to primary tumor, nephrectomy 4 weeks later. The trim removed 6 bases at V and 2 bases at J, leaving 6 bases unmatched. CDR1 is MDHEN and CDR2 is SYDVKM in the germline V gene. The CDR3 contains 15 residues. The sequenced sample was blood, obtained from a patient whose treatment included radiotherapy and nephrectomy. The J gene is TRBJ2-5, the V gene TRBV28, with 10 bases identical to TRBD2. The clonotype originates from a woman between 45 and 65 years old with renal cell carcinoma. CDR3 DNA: TGTGCCAGCAGCCCTGAGCGGGGGGGACAAGAGACCCAGTACTTC. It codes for CASSPERGGQETQYF.